A selection of T cell receptor beta chains follows, all from one sample in a study of blood T cells in healthy people across ages. In TCRdb, the 5' RACE reads were re-called with MiXCR into one record per CDR3 protein. The data show fewer than 1 million distinct CDR3 sequences, with around two fifths seen just once and about a fifth held by the top ten. The material sequenced was blood. The receptor set was obtained from a man aged 60 to 75 in good health. CDR3s include the opening cysteine and the closing phenylalanine or tryptophan. The order of the fields is J gene, CDR3 length, V gene, D gene, clone size, CDR3 DNA, CDR3 protein. D genes are given only for firm matches. Size is omitted from some rows. Given values are once, few, many or a class for expanded clones.

j_gene: TRBJ2-5; len: 15; v_gene: TRBV9; d_gene: NA; abundance: few; CDR3nt: TGTGCCAGCAGCCTATCGGGGCAAACGCAAGAGACCCAGTACTTC; CDR3aa: CASSLSGQTQETQYF
j_gene: TRBJ2-7; len: 17; v_gene: TRBV6-6; d_gene: TRBD1; abundance: NA; CDR3nt: TGTGCCAGCAGTTACAAGGGACAGGGAACTACAGGCTACGAGCAGTACTTC; CDR3aa: CASSYKGQGTTGYEQYF
j_gene: TRBJ2-5; len: 13; v_gene: TRBV29-1; d_gene: NA; abundance: NA; CDR3nt: TGCAGCGTTGTCCTGGCAGCTAACAATGAGCAGTACTTC; CDR3aa: CSVVLAANNEQYF
j_gene: TRBJ1-2; len: 12; v_gene: TRBV9; d_gene: NA; abundance: NA; CDR3nt: TGTGCCAGCAATAAAGCTAACTATGGCTACACCTTC; CDR3aa: CASNKANYGYTF
j_gene: TRBJ2-3; len: 17; v_gene: TRBV7-3; d_gene: TRBD1; abundance: NA; CDR3nt: TGTGCCAGCAGCCCCTCCGCCGGGGACAGGGCCGGGGATACGCAGTATTTT; CDR3aa: CASSPSAGDRAGDTQYF
j_gene: TRBJ2-7; len: 15; v_gene: TRBV7-2; d_gene: NA; abundance: NA; CDR3nt: TGTGCCAGCAGCTTAGAGGTCAGGGGCGTGGGCGGGCAGTACTTC; CDR3aa: CASSLEVRGVGGQYF
j_gene: TRBJ2-3; len: 15; v_gene: TRBV12-3/TRBV12-4; d_gene: TRBD1; abundance: NA; CDR3nt: TGTGCCAGCAGCGGACAGGCTACTAGCACAGATACGCAGTATTTT; CDR3aa: CASSGQATSTDTQYF
j_gene: TRBJ2-3; len: 12; v_gene: TRBV20-1; d_gene: NA; abundance: NA; CDR3nt: TGCAGTGCTAGGTCCAATGGAAATACGCAGTATTTT; CDR3aa: CSARSNGNTQYF
j_gene: TRBJ1-2; len: 13; v_gene: TRBV9; d_gene: NA; abundance: NA; CDR3nt: TGTGCCAGCAGCGTAGCAGCAGGCTATGGCTACACCTTC; CDR3aa: CASSVAAGYGYTF
j_gene: TRBJ2-1; len: 14; v_gene: TRBV20-1; d_gene: TRBD2; abundance: few; CDR3nt: TGCAGTGCTAGAGCAACTAGCGGACTCAATGAGCAGTTCTTC; CDR3aa: CSARATSGLNEQFF
j_gene: TRBJ2-6; len: 15; v_gene: TRBV6-5; d_gene: TRBD1; abundance: few; CDR3nt: TGTGCCAGCAGACGACAGGGAGAACTCTCCAACGTCCTGACTTTC; CDR3aa: CASRRQGELSNVLTF
j_gene: TRBJ2-7; len: 15; v_gene: TRBV14; d_gene: TRBD1; abundance: NA; CDR3nt: TGTGCCAGCAGAGGAACCGGGACAGAAATCTACGAGCAGTACTTC; CDR3aa: CASRGTGTEIYEQYF
j_gene: TRBJ2-7; len: 14; v_gene: TRBV11-1; d_gene: NA; abundance: NA; CDR3nt: TGTGCCAGCAGCTTAGCCTTCCGCTCCTACGAGCAGTACTTC; CDR3aa: CASSLAFRSYEQYF
j_gene: TRBJ1-1; len: 17; v_gene: TRBV5-6; d_gene: TRBD1; abundance: NA; CDR3nt: TGTGCCAGCAGCTATTACGAGCCGGGACAGGGAAACACTGAAGCTTTCTTT; CDR3aa: CASSYYEPGQGNTEAFF
j_gene: TRBJ2-7; len: 13; v_gene: TRBV9; d_gene: NA; abundance: NA; CDR3nt: TGTGCCAGCAGCGTAGAGGACGGCTACGAGCAGTACTTC; CDR3aa: CASSVEDGYEQYF
j_gene: TRBJ2-1; len: 12; v_gene: TRBV7-9; d_gene: NA; abundance: NA; CDR3nt: TGTGCCAGCAGGCTGAGCCAGGGAGGGCAGTTCTTC; CDR3aa: CASRLSQGGQFF
j_gene: TRBJ2-1; len: 14; v_gene: TRBV9; d_gene: NA; abundance: NA; CDR3nt: TGTGCCAGCAGCGTAGCCGAGAGGGGCTATGACCAGTTCTTC; CDR3aa: CASSVAERGYDQFF
j_gene: TRBJ2-1; len: 15; v_gene: TRBV14; d_gene: NA; abundance: NA; CDR3nt: TGTGCCAGCAGCCAAGGACAGGGAGGCTACAATGAGCAGTTCTTC; CDR3aa: CASSQGQGGYNEQFF
j_gene: TRBJ2-1; len: 14; v_gene: TRBV5-6; d_gene: NA; abundance: NA; CDR3nt: TGTGCCAGCAGCTTGGAGTTGGGGAAGCATGAGCAGTTCTTC; CDR3aa: CASSLELGKHEQFF
j_gene: TRBJ2-5; len: 13; v_gene: TRBV20-1; d_gene: TRBD1; abundance: NA; CDR3nt: TGCAGTGCTCCCGGCCAGACAGGGGAGACCCAGTACTTC; CDR3aa: CSAPGQTGETQYF
j_gene: TRBJ2-3; len: 16; v_gene: TRBV4-3; d_gene: TRBD2; abundance: NA; CDR3nt: TGCGCCAGCAGCCAAGGATCGGGGGGTGGCACAGATACGCAGTATTTT; CDR3aa: CASSQGSGGGTDTQYF
j_gene: TRBJ2-2; len: 15; v_gene: TRBV29-1; d_gene: NA; abundance: NA; CDR3nt: TGCAGCGTTAGCGGTCAGGGGTTGAACACCGGGGAGCTGTTTTTT; CDR3aa: CSVSGQGLNTGELFF
j_gene: TRBJ2-7; len: 16; v_gene: TRBV6-1; d_gene: NA; abundance: NA; CDR3nt: TGTGCCAGCAGTATAGGGAGCGGGTCCCAGTCGTACGAGCAGTACTTC; CDR3aa: CASSIGSGSQSYEQYF
j_gene: TRBJ2-1; len: 15; v_gene: TRBV7-9; d_gene: NA; abundance: NA; CDR3nt: TGTGCCAGCAGCGTGGAGGGACAGAGCAACGATGAGCAGTTCTTC; CDR3aa: CASSVEGQSNDEQFF